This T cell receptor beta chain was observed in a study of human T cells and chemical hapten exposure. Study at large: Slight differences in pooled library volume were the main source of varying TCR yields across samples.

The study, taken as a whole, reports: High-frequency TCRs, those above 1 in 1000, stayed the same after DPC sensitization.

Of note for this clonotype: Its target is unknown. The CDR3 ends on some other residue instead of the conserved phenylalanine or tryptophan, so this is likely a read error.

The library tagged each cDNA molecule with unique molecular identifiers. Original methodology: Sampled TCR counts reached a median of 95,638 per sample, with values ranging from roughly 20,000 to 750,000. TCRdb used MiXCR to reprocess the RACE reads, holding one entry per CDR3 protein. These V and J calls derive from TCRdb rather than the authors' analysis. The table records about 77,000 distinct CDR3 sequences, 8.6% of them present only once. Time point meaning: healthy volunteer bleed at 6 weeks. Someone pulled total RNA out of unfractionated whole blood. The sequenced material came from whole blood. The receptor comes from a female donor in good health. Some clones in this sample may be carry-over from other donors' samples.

The CDR3 loop reads CASSQAAQGYEQYS. The CDR3 coding sequence is TGCGCCAGCAGCCAAGCAGCGCAGGGCTACGAGCAGTACTCC. The chain is built from TRBV4-3 and TRBJ2-7; D is perhaps TRBD1 (5 bases). V was clipped by 1 base and J by 3 bases, with 10 bases between them. The CDR3 consists of 14 residues. Germline CDR1 LGHNA, CDR2 YSLEER.